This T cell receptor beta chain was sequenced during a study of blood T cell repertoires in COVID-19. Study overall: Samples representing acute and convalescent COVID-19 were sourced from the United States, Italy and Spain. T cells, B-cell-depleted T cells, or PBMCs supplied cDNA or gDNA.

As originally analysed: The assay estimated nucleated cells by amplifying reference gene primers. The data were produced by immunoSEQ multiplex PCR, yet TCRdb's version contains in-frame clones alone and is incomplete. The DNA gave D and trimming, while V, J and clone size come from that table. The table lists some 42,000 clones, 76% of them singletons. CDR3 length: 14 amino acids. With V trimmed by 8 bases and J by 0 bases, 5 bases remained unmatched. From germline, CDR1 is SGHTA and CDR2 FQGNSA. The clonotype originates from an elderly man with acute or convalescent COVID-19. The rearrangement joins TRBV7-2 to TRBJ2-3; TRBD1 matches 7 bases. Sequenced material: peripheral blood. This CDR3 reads CASARDRSTDTQYF. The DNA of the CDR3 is TGTGCCAGCGCCCGGGACAGAAGCACAGATACGCAGTATTTT.